This section outlines one T cell receptor beta chain sequence together with its context. V was clipped by 2 bases and J by 2 bases, with 10 bases between them. Per the germline V gene, CDR1 is SEHNR and CDR2 is FQNEAQ (reference sequence). CDR3 length: 14 residues. These data are taken from a study of OX40 agonist ivuxolimab in advanced cancers. Data came from immunoSEQ multiplex PCR; TCRdb stores just in-frame clones and leaves some out. The top ten clones hold about 8.3% of a sample with around 70,000 clones, roughly 92% of them seen once. Blood sampling was done at baseline, cycle 4 day 1, and cycle 7 day 1.

This chain connects TRBV7-9 to TRBJ2-7; no reliable D call. The receptor's source is an adult with an advanced solid tumor such as melanoma, head and neck, liver or kidney cancer. Sequenced here: CD4+ or CD8+ T cells sorted from blood, sampled in a trial of the OX40 agonist ivuxolimab. Here the CDR3 DNA reads TGTGCCAGCAGCTTAAAAATCAAGCCCTACGAGCAGTACTTC. Protein sequence: CASSLKIKPYEQYF.